These 23 T cell receptor beta chains share one sample of origin, sequenced in a study of CD4 and CD8 cells across lung adenocarcinoma regions. TCRdb reprocessed the PCR reads via MiXCR and lists one record per CDR3 protein. This table holds 9,500 to 15,000 distinct CDR3 sequences, more than 45% found once. Source material: CD8+ T cells from the margin of a lung tumor. The receptor source for this set is a female donor with lung adenocarcinoma. The CD4 and CD8 labels of this study may be unreliable.

In this sample, this clonotype turned up many times. This chain uses TRBV24-1 with TRBJ2-3; no clear D. Germline loops: CDR1 KGHDR, CDR2 SFDVKD. Deletions cut 3 bases from V and 4 bases from J, with 7 bases between. CDR3 length equals 13 residues. CDR3 residues: CATSDGVSDTQYF. The CDR3 DNA sequence: TGTGCCACCAGTGATGGAGTTTCAGATACGCAGTATTTT.

This clonotype was detected a few times. J is TRBJ2-3 and V is TRBV6-5; no firm D call. Germline V gene lookup returns CDR1 MNHEY and CDR2 SVGAGI. The CDR3 is 15 residues long. Trimming shortened V by 0 bases and J by 3 bases, and 10 bases separated the two germline ends. Here the CDR3 reads CASSYSIQRTDTQYF. Here the CDR3 DNA reads TGTGCCAGCAGTTACTCGATCCAGAGGACAGATACGCAGTATTTT.

The genes are TRBV7-2 and TRBJ2-1, with D maybe TRBD2 (6 bases). Trimming took off 2 bases at V and 6 bases at J, with 11 bases between the two ends. This CDR3 spans 14 amino acids. The germline V gene has CDR1 SGHTA and CDR2 FQGNSA. In nucleotides, the CDR3 is TGTGCCAGCAGCTTACAAGCGGGCGCCAATGAGCAGTTCTTC. Its protein is CASSLQAGANEQFF.

CDR3 in amino acids: CASSASFTTYEQYF. In DNA, the CDR3 is TGCGCCAGCAGTGCAAGCTTTACCACCTACGAGCAGTACTTC. This chain uses TRBV5-1 with TRBJ2-5; D not resolved. The better agreement between TRBJ2-7 and the DNA end casts doubt on the J call. Germline CDR1 is SGHRS and CDR2 is YFSETQ. The CDR3 is 14 amino acids.

This clonotype appeared many times. The chain combines TRBV4-1 with TRBJ2-5; D unclear. Between the trimmed V and J ends, which lost 1 base and 0 bases, there was a span of 18 bases. The CDR3 spans 18 residues. Germline CDR1 and CDR2: MGHRA and YSYEKL. The CDR3 region is CASSQVYQRTAYQETQYF. CDR3 in DNA: TGCGCCAGCAGCCAAGTTTATCAAAGGACCGCGTACCAAGAGACCCAGTACTTC.

This clonotype is categorized as large. This sequence joins TRBV6-5 and TRBJ2-3, with D maybe TRBD2 (6 bases). The ends were cut back, 0 bases at V and 2 bases at J, with 12 bases in the middle. Germline V gene data show CDR1 as MNHEY and CDR2 as SVGAGI. CDR3 length: 16 residues. Here the CDR3 reads CASSYSGSGHTDTQYF. Written as DNA, the CDR3 is TGTGCCAGCAGTTACTCGGGTAGCGGACACACAGATACGCAGTATTTT.

This clonotype turned up a few times. The chain recombines TRBV20-1 with TRBJ2-1, with 11 bases that match TRBD2. From germline, CDR1 is DFQATT and CDR2 SNEGSKA (reference sequence). Losses at the gene ends were 6 bases for V and 7 bases for J; bases not matched to a gene: 8. The CDR3 is 14 amino acids. CDR3 DNA: TGCAGTGCGGACCAACTAGCGGGGGATAATGAGCAGTTCTTC. Translated, it gives CSADQLAGDNEQFF.

In this sample, this clonotype turned up many times. The V gene is TRBV12-3 or TRBV12-4, the J gene TRBJ2-3; 9 positions match TRBD2. The CDR3 sequence is 15 residues long. With V trimmed by 1 base and J by 4 bases, 3 bases remained unmatched. This chain's CDR3 is CASSLGGGGADTQYF. The CDR3 bases are TGTGCCAGCAGTTTAGGGGGCGGGGGGGCAGATACGCAGTATTTT.

The CDR3 sequence is CANSPQETQFF. The CDR3 bases are TGTGCCAACAGCCCTCAAGAGACCCAGTTCTTC. The V call is TRBV10-3, the J call TRBJ2-1; D is undetermined. V was cut by 10 bases and J by 13 bases, with 17 bases left in between. The CDR3 has 11 amino acids. Germline V gene data show CDR1 as ENHRY and CDR2 as SYGVKD.

This clonotype occurred a few times. The V gene is TRBV4-1, the J gene TRBJ1-1; perhaps TRBD1 as D (5 bases). Trimming stripped 4 bases from V and 3 bases from J, with 9 bases between. CDR3 length: 13 residues. Germline V gene sequence: CDR1 MGHRA, CDR2 YSYEKL. Written as DNA, the CDR3 is TGCGCCAGCAGCCGAGGGGTTGACACTGAAGCTTTCTTT. Protein: CASSRGVDTEAFF.

About this clonotype: A junction end diverges from the germline sequence, so it may reflect a read error. The genes are TRBV6-1 and TRBJ2-4; 7 bases fit TRBD2. Germline V gives CDR1 MNHNS, CDR2 SASEGT. The CDR3 consists of 15 residues. CDR3 amino acids: CASSPGGGGKNTQYF. For the CDR3, the DNA is TGTGCCAGCAGTCCGGGCGGGGGAGGCAAAAACACTCAGTATTTC.

The chain links TRBV6-1 to TRBJ2-3; 11 nucleotides match TRBD2. The CDR3 spans 15 residues. Trimming cost V 6 bases and J 5 bases; bases outside gene matches: 7. Germline CDR1 MNHNS, CDR2 SASEGT. CDR3 residues: CASSLETSGKDTQYF. The CDR3 DNA reads as TGTGCCAGCAGCCTGGAGACTAGCGGGAAAGATACGCAGTATTTT.

In the case of this clonotype: Relative to the germline gene, one junction end is altered; a read error may explain this. This chain joins TRBV10-1 and TRBJ2-3; possible D gene TRBD1, 6 bases. In germline, CDR1 is WNHNN, CDR2 SYGVQD (reference sequence). There are 15 residues in the CDR3. CDR3: CASSESGAATNTQYF. The CDR3 DNA sequence: TGCGCCAGCAGTGAGTCGGGGGCCGCCACAAATACGCAGTATTTC.

A remark on this clonotype: The germline gene is not matched at one end of the junction; a read error may be the cause. The rearrangement joins TRBV28 to TRBJ2-2, with D possibly matching TRBD1 (6 bases). Germline V gene lookup returns CDR1 MDHEN and CDR2 SYDVKM. This CDR3 has 14 amino acids. CDR3 amino acids: CASADSLNTGALYF. The CDR3, as DNA: TGTGCCAGCGCGGACAGTCTGAACACCGGGGCGCTGTATTTT. Supplemented by reference TRBV28 and TRBJ2-2, the full variable domain reads DVKVTQSSRYLVKRTGEKVFLECVQDMDHENMFWYRQDPGLGLRLIYFSYDVKMKEKGDIPEGYSVSREKKERFSLILESASTNQTSMYLCASADSLNTGALYFGEGSRLTVL.

CDR3 DNA: TGTGCCAGCAGTGTGCAAATAAACTACGAGCAGTACTTC. Protein: CASSVQINYEQYF. The V and J genes are TRBV6-1 and TRBJ2-5; D remains ambiguous. The last part of the DNA fits TRBJ2-7 better; the J call may be wrong. The germline CDR1 and CDR2 sequences are MNHNS and SASEGT. This CDR3 is 13 amino acids long.

Points on this clonotype: At one end, the junction sequence differs from germline, possibly due to a read error. The chain carries TRBV10-2 and TRBJ2-3; perhaps TRBD1 as D (7 bases). Germline-derived CDR1 and CDR2 are WSHSY and SAAADI. CDR3 length equals 14 residues. This CDR3 reads CGSRGVREKDTQYF. Written as DNA, the CDR3 is TGCGGCAGCAGGGGGGTGAGGGAGAAAGATACGCAGTATTTT.

In this sample, this clonotype is medium-sized. This chain joins TRBV6-1 and TRBJ1-2, with a weak D call TRBD1 (6 bases). The germline V gene has CDR1 MNHNS and CDR2 SASEGT. CDR3 length: 13 amino acids. V lost 6 bases to trimming and J lost 6 bases, with 14 bases between them. The CDR3 DNA reads TGTGCCAGCAGCCGTCGGGGGGCTGATGGCTACACCTTC. Amino acid sequence: CASSRRGADGYTF.

This clonotype was recorded at least ten times. The J gene is TRBJ2-7, the V gene TRBV5-1; D gene ambiguous. In germline, CDR1 is SGHRS, CDR2 YFSETQ. Trimming left V 4 bases short and J 3 bases short, with 8 bases between. The CDR3 has 12 residues. Here the CDR3 DNA reads TGCGCCAGCAGCCCGGACCGCTACGAGCAGTACTTC. Translating gives CASSPDRYEQYF.

The V gene is TRBV11-2, the J gene TRBJ2-7, with D tentatively TRBD1 (7 bases). The CDR3 has 19 residues. Trimming stripped 2 bases from V and 3 bases from J, with 26 bases between. Looked up from germline, CDR1 is SGHAT and CDR2 is FQNNGV. The CDR3 nucleotides are TGTGCCAGCAGCTTAAATCGCATCGGGGGAAGGGACAGCCGCTACGAGCAGTACTTC. Its translation is CASSLNRIGGRDSRYEQYF.

This clonotype was counted at least ten times. The chain employs TRBV12-3 or TRBV12-4 and TRBJ2-1, with D unresolved. CDR3 size: 14 residues. V was shortened by 3 bases and J by 4 bases, with 10 bases between the two germline ends. The CDR3 DNA reads TGTGCCAGCAGTTTTGACATAGAATACAATGAGCAGTTCTTC. Its translation: CASSFDIEYNEQFF.

The chain links TRBV6-1 to TRBJ2-1; D might be TRBD2 (7 bases). Matching the DNA end better, TRBJ2-5 makes the J call doubtful. Germline values: CDR1 MNHNS, CDR2 SASEGT. CDR3 length equals 14 residues. In DNA, the CDR3 is TGTGCCAGCAGTGGAGGCGGGGGCCCAGAGACCCAGTACTTC. Translation: CASSGGGGPETQYF.

The chain has TRBV6-1 and TRBJ1-1; D perhaps matches TRBD1 (6 bases). Between the trimmed V and J ends, which lost 0 bases and 8 bases, there was a span of 16 bases. The CDR3 sequence is 15 residues long. The germline V gene has CDR1 MNHNS and CDR2 SASEGT. The chain's CDR3 is CASSEAGFLQGEAFF. The CDR3 DNA reads TGTGCCAGCAGTGAAGCGGGGTTTCTACAGGGCGAAGCTTTCTTT.

Relative to its sample, this clonotype is medium-sized (0.01 to 0.1%). CDR3 in DNA: TGCGCCAGCAGTGAAGGAGGAGGAGGGGCCGGGGAGCTGTTTTTT. Its protein is CASSEGGGGAGELFF. This chain links TRBV10-2 with TRBJ2-2; TRBD2 might be the D (6 bases). CDR1 and CDR2 (germline): WSHSY, SAAADI. The V end was cut by 3 bases, the J end by 6 bases, with 14 bases between. CDR3 length: 15 amino acids.